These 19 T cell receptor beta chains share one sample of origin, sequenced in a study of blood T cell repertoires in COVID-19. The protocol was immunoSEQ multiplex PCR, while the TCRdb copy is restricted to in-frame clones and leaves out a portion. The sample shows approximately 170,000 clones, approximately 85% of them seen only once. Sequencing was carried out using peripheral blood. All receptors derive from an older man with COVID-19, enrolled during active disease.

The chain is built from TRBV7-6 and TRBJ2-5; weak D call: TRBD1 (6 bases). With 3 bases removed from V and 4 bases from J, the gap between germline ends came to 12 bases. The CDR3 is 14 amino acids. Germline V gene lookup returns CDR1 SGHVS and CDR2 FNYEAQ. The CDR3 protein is CASSFQGQRETQYF. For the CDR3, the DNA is TGTGCCAGCAGCTTTCAGGGGCAACGAGAGACCCAGTACTTC.

The CDR3 sequence: CSARARETQYF. Here the CDR3 DNA reads TGCAGTGCTAGAGCCCGGGAGACCCAGTACTTC. The chain recombines TRBV20-1 with TRBJ2-5, with no clear D. The CDR3 loop spans 11 amino acids. CDR1 and CDR2 (germline): DFQATT, SNEGSKA (reference sequence). V lost 1 base and J lost 5, with 5 bases in between.

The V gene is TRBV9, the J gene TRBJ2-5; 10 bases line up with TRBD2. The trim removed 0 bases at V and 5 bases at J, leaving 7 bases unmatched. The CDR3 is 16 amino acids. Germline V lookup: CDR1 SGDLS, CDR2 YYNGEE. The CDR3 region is CASSVGLAGALETQYF. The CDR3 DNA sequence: TGTGCCAGCAGCGTAGGGCTAGCGGGGGCCTTGGAGACCCAGTACTTC. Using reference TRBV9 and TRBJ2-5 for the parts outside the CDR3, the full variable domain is DSGVTQTPKHLITATGQRVTLRCSPRSGDLSVYWYQQSLDQGLQFLIQYYNGEERAKGNILERFSAQQFPDLHSELNLSSLELGDSALYFCASSVGLAGALETQYFGPGTRLLVL.

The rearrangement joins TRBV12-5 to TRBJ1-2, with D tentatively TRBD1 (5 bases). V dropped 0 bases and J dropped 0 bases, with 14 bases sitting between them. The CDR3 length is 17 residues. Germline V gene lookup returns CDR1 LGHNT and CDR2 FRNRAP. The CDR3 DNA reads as TGTGCTAGTGGTTTGGTATTTGAGACAGAAGCTAACTATGGCTACACCTTC. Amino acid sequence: CASGLVFETEANYGYTF.

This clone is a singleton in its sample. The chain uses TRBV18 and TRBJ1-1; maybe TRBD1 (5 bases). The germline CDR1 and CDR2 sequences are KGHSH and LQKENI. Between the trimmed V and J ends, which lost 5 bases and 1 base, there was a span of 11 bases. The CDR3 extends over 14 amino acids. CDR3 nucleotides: TGTGCCAGCTCAGGGACTAGATCGAACACTGAAGCTTTCTTT. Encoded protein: CASSGTRSNTEAFF.

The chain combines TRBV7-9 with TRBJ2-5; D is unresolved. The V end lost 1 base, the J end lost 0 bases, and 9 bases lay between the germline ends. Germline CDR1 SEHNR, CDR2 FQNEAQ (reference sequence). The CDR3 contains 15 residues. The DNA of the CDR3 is TGTGCCAGCAGCTTAGGGGCCGAGTACCAAGAGACCCAGTACTTC. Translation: CASSLGAEYQETQYF.

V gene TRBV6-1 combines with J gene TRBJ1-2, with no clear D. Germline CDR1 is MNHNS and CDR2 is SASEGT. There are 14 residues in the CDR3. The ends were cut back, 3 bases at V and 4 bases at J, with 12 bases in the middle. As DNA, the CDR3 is TGTGCCAGCAGTGAGGTACAGACCAGCTATGGCTACACCTTC. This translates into CASSEVQTSYGYTF.

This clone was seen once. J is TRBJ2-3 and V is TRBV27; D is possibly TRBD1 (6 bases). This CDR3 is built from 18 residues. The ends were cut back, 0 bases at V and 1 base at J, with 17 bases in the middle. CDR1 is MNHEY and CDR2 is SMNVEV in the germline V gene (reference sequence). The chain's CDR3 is CASSLSTRARGGTDTQYF. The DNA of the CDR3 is TGTGCCAGCAGTTTATCTACCCGGGCCAGGGGAGGCACAGATACGCAGTATTTT.

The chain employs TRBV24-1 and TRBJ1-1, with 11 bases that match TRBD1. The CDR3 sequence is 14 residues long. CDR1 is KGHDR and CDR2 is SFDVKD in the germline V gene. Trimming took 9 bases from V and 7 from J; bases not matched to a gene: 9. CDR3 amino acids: CATSAAGTGGEAFF. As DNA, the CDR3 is TGTGCCACCTCAGCGGCGGGGACAGGGGGTGAAGCTTTCTTT.

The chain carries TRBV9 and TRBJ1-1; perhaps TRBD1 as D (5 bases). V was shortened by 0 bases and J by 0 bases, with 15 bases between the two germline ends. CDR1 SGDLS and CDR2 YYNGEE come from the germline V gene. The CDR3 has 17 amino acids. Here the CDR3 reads CASSVGVTAGMNTEAFF. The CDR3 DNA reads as TGTGCCAGCAGCGTAGGAGTAACGGCAGGGATGAACACTGAAGCTTTCTTT.

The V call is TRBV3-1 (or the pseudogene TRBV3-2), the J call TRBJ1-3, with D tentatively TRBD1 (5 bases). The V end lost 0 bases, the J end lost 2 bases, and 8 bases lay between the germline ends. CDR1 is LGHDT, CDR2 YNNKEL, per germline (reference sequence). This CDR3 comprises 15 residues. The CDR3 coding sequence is TGTGCCAGCAGCCAAGATGTCAGGGCTGGAAACACCATATATTTT. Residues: CASSQDVRAGNTIYF.

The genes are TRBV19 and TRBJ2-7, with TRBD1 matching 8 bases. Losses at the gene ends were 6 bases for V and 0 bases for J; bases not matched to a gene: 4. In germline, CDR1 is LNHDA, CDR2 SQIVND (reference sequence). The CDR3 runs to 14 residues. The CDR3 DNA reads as TGTGCCAGTAGCTATGGGACAGGCTCCTACGAGCAGTACTTC. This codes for CASSYGTGSYEQYF.

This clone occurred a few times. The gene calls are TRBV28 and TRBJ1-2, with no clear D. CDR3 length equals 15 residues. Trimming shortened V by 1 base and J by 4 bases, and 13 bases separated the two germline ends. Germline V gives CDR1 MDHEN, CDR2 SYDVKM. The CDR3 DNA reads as TGTGCCAGCAGTTTATTAACCCAGGCGGGCTATGGCTACACCTTC. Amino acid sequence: CASSLLTQAGYGYTF.

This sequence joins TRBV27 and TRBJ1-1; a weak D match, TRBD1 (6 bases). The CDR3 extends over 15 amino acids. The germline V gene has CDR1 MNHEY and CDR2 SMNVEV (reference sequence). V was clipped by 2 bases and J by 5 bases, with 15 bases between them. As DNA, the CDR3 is TGTGCCAGCAGTTTACACAGGGTGAAATGGACTGAAGCTTTCTTT. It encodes CASSLHRVKWTEAFF.

CDR3 nucleotides: TGTGCCAGCAGCCAAGGGCGACAGGTATTAAGGGAAAAACTGTTTTTT. It specifies CASSQGRQVLREKLFF. The V and J genes are TRBV4-2 and TRBJ1-4, with D possibly matching TRBD1 (6 bases). The CDR3 loop spans 16 amino acids. The germline gives CDR1 LGHNA, CDR2 YNFKEQ. V gave up 1 base and J gave up 8 bases, with 17 bases separating them.

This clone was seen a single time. CDR3 residues: CASSYRQERNYGYTF. The CDR3 bases are TGTGCCAGCAGCTACCGACAGGAGCGTAACTATGGCTACACCTTC. The chain has TRBV7-6 and TRBJ1-2; possible D gene TRBD1, 6 bases. The CDR3 runs to 15 residues. The germline CDR1 and CDR2 sequences are SGHVS and FNYEAQ. V was trimmed by 4 bases and J by 1 base, leaving 13 bases between them.

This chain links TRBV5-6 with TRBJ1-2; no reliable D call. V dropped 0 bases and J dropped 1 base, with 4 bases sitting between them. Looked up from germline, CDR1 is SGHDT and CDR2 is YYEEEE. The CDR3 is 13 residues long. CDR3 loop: CASSLGGNYGYTF. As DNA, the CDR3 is TGTGCCAGCAGCTTGGGCGGTAACTATGGCTACACCTTC.

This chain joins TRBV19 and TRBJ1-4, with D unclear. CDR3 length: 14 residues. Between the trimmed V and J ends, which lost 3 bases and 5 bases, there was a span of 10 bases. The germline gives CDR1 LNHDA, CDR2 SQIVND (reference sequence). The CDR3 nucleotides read TGTGCCAGTAGTATTAGAGGGTTCAATGAAAAACTGTTTTTT. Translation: CASSIRGFNEKLFF.

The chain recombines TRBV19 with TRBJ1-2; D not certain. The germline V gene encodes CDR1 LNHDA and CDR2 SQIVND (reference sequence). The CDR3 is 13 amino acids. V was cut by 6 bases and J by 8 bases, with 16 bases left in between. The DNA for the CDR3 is TGTGCCAGTAGCCTCCGAGGGCTCGGAGGCTACACCTTC. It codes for CASSLRGLGGYTF.